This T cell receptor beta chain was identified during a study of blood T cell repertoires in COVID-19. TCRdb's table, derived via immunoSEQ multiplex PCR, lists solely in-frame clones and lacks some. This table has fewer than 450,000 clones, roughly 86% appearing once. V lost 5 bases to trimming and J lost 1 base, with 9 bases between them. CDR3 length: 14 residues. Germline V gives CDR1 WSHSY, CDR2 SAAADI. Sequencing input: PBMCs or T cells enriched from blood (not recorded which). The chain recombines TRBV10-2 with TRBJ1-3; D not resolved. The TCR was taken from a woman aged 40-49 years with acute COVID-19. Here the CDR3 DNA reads TGCGCCAGCAGTAGACTGATTTCTGGAAACACCATATATTTT. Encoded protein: CASSRLISGNTIYF.